Included here is one T cell receptor (beta chain) sequence, with context. Its target is not known. One end of the junction does not line up with germline, which may come from a read error. The data originate from a study of T cells in Graves' hyperthyroidism and ophthalmopathy. The study left out patients who had uncontrolled infection, other autoimmune disease, pregnancy or lactation. Study-wide findings and caveats: Classification by a 13 V-J model distinguished ophthalmopathy from stable hyperthyroidism. Ophthalmopathy, as predicted by the model, came a median around 7 months after the prediction.

RNA transcripts gave rise to amplified TCR beta CDR3 regions. During a first-round RT-PCR of the TCR CDR3, the HTBI primer set was used. MiXCR, run by TCRdb on the multiplex PCR reads, gives a single entry per CDR3 protein. The table includes some 570,000 distinct CDR3 sequences, 12% to 15% detected once. The CDR3 has 15 residues. This sequence originates from a woman aged 18-29 years with Graves' ophthalmopathy. The chain uses TRBV12-3 or TRBV12-4 and TRBJ2-3; 7 bases match TRBD2. Sequenced input: blood. The CDR3 region has the DNA TGTGTCAGCAGCTGGGAGGGGCCAAACACAGATACGCAGTATTTT. This sequence encodes CVSSWEGPNTDTQYF.